A selection of T cell receptor beta chains follows, all from one sample in a study of CD8+ T cells in alopecia areata. Libraries were prepared by immunoSEQ multiplex PCR; TCRdb keeps only in-frame clonotypes and omits some of them. This table holds about 180,000 clones, 51% found once. This specimen consisted of CD8+ T cells sorted from blood, obtained between weeks 51 and 54, from a patient treated with tofacitinib. Receptor source: a human donor with alopecia areata. CDR3s include the opening cysteine and the closing phenylalanine or tryptophan. D genes are given only for firm matches. Clone sizes are given selectively: once, few, many, or a class where the clone is expanded.

.	TRBV15	TRBJ2-7	.	TGTGCCACCAGCGGAGTGTTGGGGTCGGGGGCCTACGAGCAGTACTTC	CATSGVLGSGAYEQYF
TRBD2	TRBV5-4	TRBJ2-3	.	TGTGCCAGCAGCCCCTTAGCGGGGGGGCCTGCAGATACGCAGTATTTT	CASSPLAGGPADTQYF
TRBD2	TRBV4-3	TRBJ2-1	few	TGCGCCAGCAGCCAAGGTCTAGCGGGGGACAATGAGCAGTTCTTC	CASSQGLAGDNEQFF
.	TRBV5-1	TRBJ2-5	.	TGCGCCAGCAGCTGGGGACTCCCCGGACAGGAGACCCAGTACTTC	CASSWGLPGQETQYF
.	TRBV27	TRBJ1-5	.	TGTGCCAGCAGTTTTGGGGGTAGCAATCAGCCCCAGCATTTT	CASSFGGSNQPQHF
TRBD1	TRBV27	TRBJ1-1	few	TGTGCCAGCAGTTTTGGACAGGGGTCTGAAGCTTTCTTT	CASSFGQGSEAFF
TRBD1	TRBV29-1	TRBJ1-5	few	TGCAGCGCCGATAGATTATCACAGGGGGCGCGGAGGTCGAATAGCAATCAGCCCCAGCATTTT	CSADRLSQGARRSNSNQPQHF
TRBD1	TRBV5-6	TRBJ2-7	few	TGTGCCAGCAGCCCCGGGACAGGGGGAACAACCTACGAGCAGTACTTC	CASSPGTGGTTYEQYF
.	TRBV30	TRBJ2-3	.	TGTGCCTGGAGTGTACTCGGCGGCGGAGATACGCAGTATTTT	CAWSVLGGGDTQYF
.	TRBV4-1	TRBJ2-7	.	TGCGCCAGCAGCCAAGACAGGGGTCCCTCCTACGAGCAGTACTTC	CASSQDRGPSYEQYF